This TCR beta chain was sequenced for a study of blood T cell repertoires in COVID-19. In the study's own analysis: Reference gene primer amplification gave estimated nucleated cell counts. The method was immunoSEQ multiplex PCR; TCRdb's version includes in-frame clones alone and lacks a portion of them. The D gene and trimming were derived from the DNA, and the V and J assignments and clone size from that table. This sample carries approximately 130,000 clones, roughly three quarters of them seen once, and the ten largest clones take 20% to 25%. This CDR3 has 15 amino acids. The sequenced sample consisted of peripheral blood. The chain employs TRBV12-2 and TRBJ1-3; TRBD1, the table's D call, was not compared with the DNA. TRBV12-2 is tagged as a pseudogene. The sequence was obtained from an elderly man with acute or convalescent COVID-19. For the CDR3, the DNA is TGTGCAAGTCGCTTCAGGTGGACAGGCGGAAACACCATATATTTT. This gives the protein CASRFRWTGGNTIYF.